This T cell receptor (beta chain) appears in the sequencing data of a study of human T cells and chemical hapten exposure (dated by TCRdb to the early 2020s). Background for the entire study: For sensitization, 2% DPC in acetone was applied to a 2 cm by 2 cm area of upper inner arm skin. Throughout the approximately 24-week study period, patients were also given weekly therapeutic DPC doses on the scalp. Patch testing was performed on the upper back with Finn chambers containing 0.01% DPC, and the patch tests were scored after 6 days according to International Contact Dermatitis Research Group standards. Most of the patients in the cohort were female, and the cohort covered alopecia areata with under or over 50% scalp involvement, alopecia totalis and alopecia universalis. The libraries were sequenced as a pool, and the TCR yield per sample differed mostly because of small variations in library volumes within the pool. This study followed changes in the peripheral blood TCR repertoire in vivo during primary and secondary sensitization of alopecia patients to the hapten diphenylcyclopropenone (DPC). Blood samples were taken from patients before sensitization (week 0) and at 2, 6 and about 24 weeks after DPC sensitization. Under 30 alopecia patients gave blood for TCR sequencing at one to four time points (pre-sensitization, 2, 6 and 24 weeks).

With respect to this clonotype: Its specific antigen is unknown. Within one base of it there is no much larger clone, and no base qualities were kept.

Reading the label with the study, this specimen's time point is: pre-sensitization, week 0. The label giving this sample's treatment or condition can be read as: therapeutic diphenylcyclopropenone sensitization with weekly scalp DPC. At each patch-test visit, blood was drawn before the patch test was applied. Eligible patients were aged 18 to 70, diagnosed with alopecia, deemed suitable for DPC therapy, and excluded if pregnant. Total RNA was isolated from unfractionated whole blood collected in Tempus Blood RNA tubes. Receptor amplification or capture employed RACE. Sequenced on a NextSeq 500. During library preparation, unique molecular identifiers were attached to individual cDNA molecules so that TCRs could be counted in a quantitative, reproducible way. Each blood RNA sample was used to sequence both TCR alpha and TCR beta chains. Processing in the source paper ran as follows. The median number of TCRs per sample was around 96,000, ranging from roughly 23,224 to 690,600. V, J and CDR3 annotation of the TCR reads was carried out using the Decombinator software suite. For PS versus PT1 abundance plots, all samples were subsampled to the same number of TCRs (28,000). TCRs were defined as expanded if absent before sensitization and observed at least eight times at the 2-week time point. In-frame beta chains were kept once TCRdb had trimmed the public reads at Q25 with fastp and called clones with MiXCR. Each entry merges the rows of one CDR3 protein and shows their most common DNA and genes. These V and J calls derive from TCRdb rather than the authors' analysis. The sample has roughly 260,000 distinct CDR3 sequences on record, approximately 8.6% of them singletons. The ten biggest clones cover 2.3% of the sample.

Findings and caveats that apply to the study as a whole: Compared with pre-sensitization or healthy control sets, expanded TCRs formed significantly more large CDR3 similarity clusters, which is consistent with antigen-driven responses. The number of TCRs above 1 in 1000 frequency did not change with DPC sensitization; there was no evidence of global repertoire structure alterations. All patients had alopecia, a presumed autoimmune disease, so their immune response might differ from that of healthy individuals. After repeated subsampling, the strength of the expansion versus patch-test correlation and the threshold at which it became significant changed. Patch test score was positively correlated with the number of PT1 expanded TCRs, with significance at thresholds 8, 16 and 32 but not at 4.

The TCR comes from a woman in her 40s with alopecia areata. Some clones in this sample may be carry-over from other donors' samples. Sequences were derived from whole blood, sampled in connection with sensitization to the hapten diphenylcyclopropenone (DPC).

The nucleotide sequence is given as TGTGCCAGCAGCTTTTCACAGGGGAGCACCGGGGAGCTGTTTTTT. Its translation is CASSFSQGSTGELFF. This receptor chain uses TRBV7-2 and TRBJ2-2; 7 middle bases align to TRBD1. CDR1 is given as SGHTA and CDR2 as FQGNSA, both from the germline V gene. Reading from cysteine to phenylalanine, the CDR3 counts 15 amino acids. The CDR3 DNA has 45 bases and is translated from base 1. For this chain, trimming is 3 bases at the V end and 4 bases at the J end, and the number of junction bases without a gene match is 5.